These 10 T cell receptor beta chains were all obtained from the same sample, sequenced in a study of spatial heterogeneity in lung cancer (dated by TCRdb to between 2018 and 2021). The time point label corresponds to: sample taken at primary tumor resection. Whole RNA extracted from tumor and nontumor lung tissue, or from cryopreserved PBMC samples, was used for TCR sequencing without cell sorting. Library method: 5' RACE. This sample was sequenced with a NextSeq 500. The raw public data were reprocessed by TCRdb itself: fastp quality trimming at Q25, MiXCR clonotype calling, in-frame beta chains only. Here each entry gathers all rows of one CDR3 protein and keeps the most common genes and DNA. In all, the sample holds approximately 90,000 distinct CDR3 sequences, and roughly 10% of those were seen once. The top ten constitute about 7% of the sample. Source: PBMCs, taken at surgery. These receptor sequences come from a male donor with early-stage non-small cell lung cancer.

This clonotype turned up a few times. The rearrangement joins TRBV5-5 to TRBJ2-7; 9 bases map to TRBD1. V was pared by 3 bases and J by 3 bases, with 4 bases of the junction left unmatched. CDR3 size: 14 residues. Germline V gene lookup returns CDR1 SGHKS and CDR2 YYEKEE (reference sequence). The CDR3 nucleotides read TGTGCCAGCAGCTGGACAGGGGCGGGCTACGAGCAGTACTTC. Its translation: CASSWTGAGYEQYF.

This clonotype was counted between two and nine times. The chain is built from TRBV5-1 and TRBJ2-1; the match to TRBD2 covers 11 bases. CDR3 length: 19 amino acids. CDR1 is SGHRS and CDR2 is YFSETQ in the germline V gene. Unmatched junction bases numbered 11, after V lost 3 bases and J lost 0 bases. This CDR3 is CASSSMGLAVMSSYNEQFF. For the CDR3, the DNA is TGCGCCAGCAGCTCAATGGGACTAGCGGTGATGAGCTCCTACAATGAGCAGTTCTTC.

The rearrangement joins TRBV20-1 to TRBJ1-1; no clear D. Trimming left V 6 bases short and J 4 bases short, with 15 bases between. Germline values: CDR1 DFQATT, CDR2 SNEGSKA (reference sequence). The CDR3 extends over 13 amino acids. The CDR3 is CSAPTPEGTEAFF. The CDR3 DNA follows: TGCAGTGCCCCGACACCCGAAGGCACTGAAGCTTTCTTT.

At least ten counts were recorded for this clonotype. The V and J genes are TRBV20-1 and TRBJ1-6, with 8 bases lining up with TRBD1. The CDR3 contains 16 residues. From germline, CDR1 is DFQATT and CDR2 SNEGSKA (reference sequence). Losses at the gene ends were 0 bases for V and 6 bases for J; bases not matched to a gene: 7. This chain's CDR3 is CSARDSQGASNSPLHF. CDR3 DNA sequence: TGCAGTGCTAGAGATAGTCAGGGGGCTAGTAATTCACCCCTCCACTTT.

The CDR3 is CSAGDRQETQYF. The CDR3 DNA reads as TGCAGTGCTGGGGACAGACAAGAGACCCAGTACTTC. The gene calls are TRBV20-1 and TRBJ2-5, with 7 bases fitting TRBD1. Trimming cost V 5 bases and J 2 bases; bases outside gene matches: 2. CDR1 is DFQATT and CDR2 is SNEGSKA in the germline V gene (reference sequence). The length of the CDR3 is 12 residues.

This sequence joins TRBV2 and TRBJ1-2; D unclear. The V and J ends lost 6 bases and 1 base respectively, with 15 bases between them. This CDR3 is built from 15 residues. Looked up from germline, CDR1 is SNHLY and CDR2 is FYNNEI. CDR3 region: CASSANNEINYGYTF. The CDR3 bases are TGTGCCAGCAGCGCTAATAACGAGATTAACTATGGCTACACCTTC.

V usage is TRBV20-1 and J usage is TRBJ1-1, with D tentatively TRBD1 (5 bases). V was trimmed by 5 bases and J by 1 base, leaving 8 bases between them. CDR1 is DFQATT and CDR2 is SNEGSKA in the germline V gene (reference sequence). The CDR3 consists of 12 residues. CDR3 loop: CSASGPNTEAFF. The DNA for the CDR3 is TGCAGTGCTTCGGGGCCGAACACTGAAGCTTTCTTT.

The table lists this clonotype with a few counts. The V gene is TRBV20-1, the J gene TRBJ2-1, with unresolved D. Trimming pared 4 bases from V and 8 bases from J, leaving 12 bases between. Germline V gene data show CDR1 as DFQATT and CDR2 as SNEGSKA (reference sequence). This CDR3 is 12 amino acids long. DNA of the CDR3: TGCAGTGCTACGGATACGCAGGATGAGCAGTTCTTC. Its translation: CSATDTQDEQFF.

This clonotype has only a few counts. The chain uses TRBV20-1 and TRBJ1-5; D gene uncertain. This CDR3 region has 12 residues. V gave up 5 bases and J gave up 3 bases, with 8 bases separating them. CDR1 is DFQATT, CDR2 SNEGSKA, per germline (reference sequence). The CDR3 DNA is TGCAGTGCTCGTCCAGTCAATCAGCCCCAGCATTTT. Translated, it gives CSARPVNQPQHF.

The chain combines TRBV5-1 with TRBJ2-1; D might be TRBD2 (6 bases). This CDR3 comprises 14 residues. The germline V gene encodes CDR1 SGHRS and CDR2 YFSETQ. V was clipped by 0 bases and J by 9 bases, with 13 bases between them. The DNA for the CDR3 is TGCGCCAGCAGCTTGGGGGGCGGGATCGGTGAGCAGTTCTTC. It codes for CASSLGGGIGEQFF. The full variable domain, completed using reference TRBV5-1 and TRBJ2-1, is KAGVTQTPRYLIKTRGQQVTLSCSPISGHRSVSWYQQTPGQGLQFLFEYFSETQRNKGNFPGRFSGRQFSNSRSEMNVSTLELGDSALYLCASSLGGGIGEQFFGPGTRLTVL.